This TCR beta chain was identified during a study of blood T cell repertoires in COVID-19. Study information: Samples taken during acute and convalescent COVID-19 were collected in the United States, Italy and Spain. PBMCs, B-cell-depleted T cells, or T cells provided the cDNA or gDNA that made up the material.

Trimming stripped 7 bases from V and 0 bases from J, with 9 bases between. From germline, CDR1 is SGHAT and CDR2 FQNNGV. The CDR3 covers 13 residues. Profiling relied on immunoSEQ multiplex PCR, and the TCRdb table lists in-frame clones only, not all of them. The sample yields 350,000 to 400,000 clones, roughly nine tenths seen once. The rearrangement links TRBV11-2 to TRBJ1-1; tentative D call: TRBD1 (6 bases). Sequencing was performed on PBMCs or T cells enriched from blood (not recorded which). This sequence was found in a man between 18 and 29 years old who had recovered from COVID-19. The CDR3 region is CASKGEMNTEAFF. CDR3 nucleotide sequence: TGTGCCAGCAAGGGGGAGATGAACACTGAAGCTTTCTTT.